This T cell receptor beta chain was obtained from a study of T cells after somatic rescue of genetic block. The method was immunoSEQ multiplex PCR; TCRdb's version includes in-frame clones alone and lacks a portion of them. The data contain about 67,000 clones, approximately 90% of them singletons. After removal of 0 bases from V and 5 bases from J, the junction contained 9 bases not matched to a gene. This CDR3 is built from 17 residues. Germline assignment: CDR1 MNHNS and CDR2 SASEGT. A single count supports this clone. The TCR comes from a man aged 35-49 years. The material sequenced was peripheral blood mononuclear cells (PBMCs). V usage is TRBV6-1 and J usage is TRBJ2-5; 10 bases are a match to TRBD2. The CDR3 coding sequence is TGTGCCAGCAGTGAAGCGCGGGCTAGCGGGGGCGGGGAGACCCAGTACTTC. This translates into CASSEARASGGGETQYF.